The T cell receptor beta chain described here comes from a study of T-cell reconstitution after alpha-beta-depleted transplantation in children. Findings of the study overall: Several hundred expanded graft clones reportedly were the source of alpha-beta T cells about two months after transplant. For some patients, TCRbeta diversity was high at day 60 because of recipient T cells and thymic progenitors that survived.

V lost 6 bases, J lost 3 bases, and 14 bases stayed unmatched. The CDR3 length is 18 residues. Per germline, CDR1 MNHEY and CDR2 SMNVEV (reference sequence). In the case of this clonotype: Its antigen is unidentified.

Unique molecular identifiers were used to barcode this TCRbeta library. TCRdb independently ran MiXCR on the PCR reads; one entry per CDR3 protein. The data show fewer than 750,000 distinct CDR3 sequences, with roughly 23% seen just once and approximately 14% held by the top ten. The chain links TRBV27 to TRBJ2-6, with 7 bases identical to TRBD1. This receptor was taken from a boy in the first two years of life who had a stem cell transplant for acute myeloid leukemia, so the T cells may come from the graft donor. Sequencing was performed on PBMCs, mostly from graft donor cells, taken 360 days after TCRalphabeta/CD19-depleted stem cell transplant. The CDR3 loop is CASRPTGSLGGGANVLTF. The CDR3 coding sequence is TGTGCCAGCAGGCCGACAGGGAGCTTGGGCGGTGGGGCCAACGTCCTGACTTTC. The full variable domain, with the rest looked up from reference TRBV27 and TRBJ2-6, is EAQVTQNPRYLITVTGKKLTVTCSQNMNHEYMSWYRQDPGLGLRQIYYSMNVEVTDKGDVPEGYKVSRKEKRNFPLILESPSPNQTSLYFCASRPTGSLGGGANVLTFGAGSRLTVL.